This is a list of T cell receptor beta chains from one sample in a study of T cell responses to AZD1222 COVID-19 vaccine. Sequencing was performed with immunoSEQ multiplex PCR; in TCRdb, only in-frame clones are kept and a portion is missing. Of 120,000 or so clones detected, about nine tenths appear once; the ten largest clones hold 0.95% to 1.5%. Here the sequenced sample was peripheral blood, taken on day 0 of AZD1222 vaccination. The receptors stem from an adult in good health. The CDR3 runs from the conserved cysteine through the conserved F or W. Each record gives: J gene, V gene, D gene, clone size, CDR3 protein, CDR3 DNA. A D gene is named only where the DNA matches it firmly. Rows may omit the clone size; those that give it use once, few, many or a size class.

TRBJ1-4,TRBV7-9,NA,once,CASGGQTNEKLFF,TGTGCCAGCGGCGGACAGACTAATGAAAAACTGTTTTTT
TRBJ1-2,TRBV28,TRBD1,NA,CASSLAGQGAYGYTF,TGTGCCAGCAGTTTGGCCGGACAGGGAGCCTATGGCTACACCTTC
TRBJ1-1,TRBV5-6,NA,NA,CASSWGEEMNTEAFF,TGTGCCAGCAGCTGGGGGGAGGAGATGAACACTGAAGCTTTCTTT
TRBJ2-1,TRBV18,TRBD1,NA,CASSADRGLYNEQFF,TGTGCCAGCTCAGCGGACAGGGGCTTATACAATGAGCAGTTCTTC
TRBJ1-5,TRBV30,NA,NA,CAWSGGLNQPQHF,TGTGCCTGGAGTGGGGGCCTCAATCAGCCCCAGCATTTT
TRBJ1-5,TRBV6-1,TRBD1,NA,CASSESGTGGQPQHF,TGTGCCAGCAGTGAGTCCGGGACAGGGGGACAGCCCCAGCATTTT
TRBJ2-3,TRBV5-1,NA,NA,CASSSGFWTGTDTQYF,TGCGCCAGCAGCTCAGGATTTTGGACAGGCACAGATACGCAGTATTTT
TRBJ1-3,TRBV5-5,NA,NA,CASIRGDYSGNTIYF,TGTGCCAGCATCCGAGGGGATTACTCTGGAAACACCATATATTTT
TRBJ2-7,TRBV7-6,TRBD1,NA,CASSLGQGVSFEQYF,TGTGCCTCCAGCTTAGGACAGGGTGTTTCATTCGAGCAGTACTTC
TRBJ1-6,TRBV6-5,NA,few,CASCQNYNSPLHF,TGTGCCAGCTGCCAAAACTATAATTCACCCCTCCACTTT
TRBJ1-3,TRBV12-3/TRBV12-4,NA,NA,CASRIRLGNTIYF,TGTGCCAGCAGGATCCGTCTTGGAAACACCATATATTTT
TRBJ1-5,TRBV28,TRBD1,once,CASGWTGVNQPQHF,TGTGCCAGCGGTTGGACAGGGGTCAATCAGCCCCAGCATTTT
TRBJ2-5,TRBV3-1/TRBV3-2,TRBD2,NA,CASSQGRLAGWRETQYF,TGTGCCAGCAGCCAAGGGAGACTAGCGGGGTGGAGAGAGACCCAGTACTTC
TRBJ2-7,TRBV5-1,TRBD1,NA,CASSLTPDRADEQYF,TGCGCCAGCAGCTTGACCCCGGACAGGGCCGACGAGCAGTACTTC
TRBJ1-6,TRBV2,NA,NA,CASVERATGRNSPLHF,TGTGCCAGCGTCGAAAGGGCGACAGGAAGGAATTCACCCCTCCACTTT
TRBJ2-5,TRBV4-1,NA,NA,CASSLSTAGGLGTAGTAETQYF,TGCGCCAGCAGCCTTTCGACGGCTGGGGGGCTCGGGACAGCGGGGACCGCAGAGACCCAGTACTTC
TRBJ1-2,TRBV13,NA,NA,CASSWWEDYGYTF,TGTGCCAGCAGCTGGTGGGAGGACTATGGCTACACCTTC
TRBJ2-1,TRBV3-1/TRBV3-2,TRBD1,NA,CASSQGDREQFF,TGTGCCAGCAGCCAGGGGGACAGGGAGCAGTTCTTC
TRBJ2-7,TRBV7-2,NA,NA,CASSSPLGALSYEQYF,TGTGCCAGCAGCTCCCCCTTGGGGGCGTTGTCCTACGAGCAGTACTTC
TRBJ1-3,TRBV6-1,NA,NA,CASSDRASSGNTIYF,TGTGCCAGCAGTGACAGGGCGAGCTCTGGAAACACCATATATTTT
TRBJ2-3,TRBV7-8,NA,NA,CASSLSGTTDTQYF,TGTGCCAGCAGCTTAAGTGGGACCACAGATACGCAGTATTTT
TRBJ2-1,TRBV4-1,TRBD1,NA,CASSQGQGRSNEQFF,TGCGCCAGCAGCCAAGGACAGGGCAGATCCAATGAGCAGTTCTTC
TRBJ2-1,TRBV19,TRBD1,NA,CATLDRTSNEQFF,TGTGCCACTCTGGACAGGACATCCAATGAGCAGTTCTTC
TRBJ2-7,TRBV18,TRBD1,NA,CASSSRRGPHEQYF,TGTGCCAGCTCATCTCGCAGGGGGCCCCACGAGCAGTACTTC
TRBJ2-1,TRBV4-3,NA,NA,CASSRTTGYNEQFF,TGCGCCAGCAGCAGGACTACAGGGTACAATGAGCAGTTCTTC
TRBJ1-4,TRBV19,NA,NA,CASSIGGANGELFF,TGTGCCAGTAGTATCGGTGGGGCGAATGGGGAACTGTTTTTT
TRBJ2-7,TRBV21-1,NA,few,CASSNKRDSPYEQYF,TGTGCCAGCAGCAACAAACGGGACAGTCCCTACGAGCAGTACTTC
TRBJ2-7,TRBV5-5,TRBD1,NA,CASRRQGEGYEQYF,TGTGCCAGCAGGAGACAGGGCGAGGGTTACGAGCAGTACTTC
TRBJ1-2,TRBV3-1/TRBV3-2,NA,NA,CASSQGDYGYTF,TGTGCCAGCAGCCAAGGAGACTATGGCTACACCTTC
TRBJ2-2,TRBV12-2,NA,NA,CASRPSPEGPPCADNGELFF,TGTGCAAGTCGCCCATCCCCCGAGGGACCCCCTTGTGCGGATAACGGGGAGCTGTTTTTT
TRBJ1-4,TRBV19,TRBD1,NA,CATLGQRNEKLFF,TGTGCCACTCTGGGACAGCGTAATGAAAAACTGTTTTTT
TRBJ1-1,TRBV18,NA,NA,CASSPTGMNTEAFF,TGTGCCAGCTCACCCACAGGGATGAACACTGAAGCTTTCTTT
TRBJ1-6,TRBV6-6,NA,NA,CASSPGTIAYRRNSPLHF,TGTGCCAGCAGTCCGGGGACAATAGCCTACCGAAGGAATTCACCCCTCCACTTT
TRBJ2-5,TRBV5-3,TRBD2,NA,CARSSFGAGGRGETQYF,TGTGCCAGAAGCTCCTTTGGAGCGGGGGGGAGAGGAGAGACCCAGTACTTC
TRBJ1-1,TRBV4-2,TRBD1,NA,CASSFSGGRTEAFF,TGTGCCAGCAGCTTTTCAGGGGGGCGGACTGAAGCTTTCTTT
TRBJ1-3,TRBV7-9,TRBD1,NA,CASSPPGGGNTIYF,TGTGCCAGCAGCCCCCCAGGGGGGGGAAACACCATATATTTT
TRBJ2-3,TRBV19,NA,NA,CASSDQQAAGTQYF,TGTGCCAGTAGTGACCAGCAGGCGGCGGGTACGCAGTATTTT
TRBJ2-5,TRBV12-3/TRBV12-4,NA,NA,CASRGVSQETQYF,TGTGCCAGCAGAGGGGTATCGCAAGAGACCCAGTACTTC
TRBJ2-7,TRBV3-1/TRBV3-2,NA,NA,CASSLSGGEQYF,TGTGCCAGCAGCTTATCCGGGGGCGAGCAGTACTTC
TRBJ2-5,TRBV7-7,TRBD2,NA,CASSPRGGGETQYF,TGTGCCAGCAGCCCGAGGGGCGGGGGAGAGACCCAGTACTTC
TRBJ1-2,TRBV19,TRBD1,NA,CASSMGQGASYGYTF,TGTGCCAGTAGTATGGGACAGGGGGCCTCCTATGGCTACACCTTC
TRBJ1-4,TRBV10-2,NA,NA,CASSGIYDRFIPTNEKLFF,TGCGCCAGCAGTGGTATATACGACAGGTTTATCCCAACTAATGAAAAACTGTTTTTT
TRBJ2-3,TRBV7-9,NA,NA,CASTQRGASDTQYF,TGTGCCAGCACTCAAAGGGGGGCCTCAGATACGCAGTATTTT
TRBJ1-2,TRBV25-1,TRBD1,NA,CASSDPGQGPYGYTF,TGTGCCAGCAGTGACCCGGGACAGGGGCCGTATGGCTACACCTTC
TRBJ1-6,TRBV6-5,NA,NA,CATTGSSYNSPLHF,TGTGCCACCACGGGGAGCTCCTATAATTCACCCCTCCACTTT
TRBJ2-7,TRBV12-5,NA,NA,CASGLAAWGGPTPYEQYF,TGTGCTAGTGGTTTGGCCGCCTGGGGGGGCCCAACTCCCTACGAGCAGTACTTC
TRBJ2-2,TRBV6-1,NA,NA,CASSEAWTGELFF,TGTGCCAGCAGTGAAGCGTGGACAGGGGAGCTGTTTTTT
TRBJ1-1,TRBV19,TRBD1,NA,CASKEGAIEAFF,TGTGCCAGTAAGGAGGGGGCCATAGAAGCTTTCTTT
TRBJ1-2,TRBV7-9,TRBD1,NA,CASSRTGGNYGYTF,TGTGCCAGCAGCAGGACAGGGGGTAACTATGGCTACACCTTC
TRBJ2-7,TRBV2,NA,NA,CASSDSGEVEQYF,TGTGCCAGCAGTGACTCAGGTGAGGTCGAGCAGTACTTC
TRBJ2-7,TRBV3-1/TRBV3-2,NA,few,CASSQAFSVSSYEQYF,TGTGCCAGCAGCCAGGCCTTTTCGGTTAGCTCCTACGAGCAGTACTTC
TRBJ1-2,TRBV4-1,NA,few,CASSQVGTYGGYTF,TGCGCCAGCAGCCAAGTTGGTACCTATGGAGGCTACACCTTC
TRBJ1-3,TRBV5-4,NA,NA,CASSGDGNTIYF,TGTGCCAGCAGCGGAGATGGAAACACCATATATTTT
TRBJ1-4,TRBV2,TRBD1,NA,CASSGLTGAGSTNEKLFF,TGTGCCAGCAGTGGGCTGACAGGGGCCGGTTCAACTAATGAAAAACTGTTTTTT
TRBJ1-4,TRBV4-1,TRBD1,NA,CASSPGQGAVLFF,TGCGCCAGCAGCCCGGGCCAGGGGGCGGTACTGTTTTTT
TRBJ1-5,TRBV6-2/TRBV6-3,NA,NA,CASSPWKDQQQPQHF,TGTGCCAGCAGCCCCTGGAAGGACCAGCAGCAGCCCCAGCATTTT
TRBJ1-6,TRBV3-1/TRBV3-2,NA,few,CASSQTNSPLHF,TGTGCCAGCAGCCAAACTAATTCACCCCTCCACTTT
TRBJ2-5,TRBV12-5,TRBD1,NA,CASGLEEGARETQYF,TGTGCTAGTGGTTTGGAAGAGGGGGCGCGGGAGACCCAGTACTTC
TRBJ2-1,TRBV14,NA,once,CASSQVRSEQFF,TGTGCCAGCAGCCAAGTCCGAAGTGAGCAGTTCTTC
TRBJ1-4,TRBV19,TRBD1,once,CASSIDQGRGGTARSEKLFF,TGTGCCAGTAGTATAGATCAGGGCAGGGGCGGGACAGCGCGTTCTGAAAAACTGTTTTTT